This TCR beta chain was recovered during a study of T cell responses to AZD1222 COVID-19 vaccine. Study in general: Pooled in the analysis were second doses at about 4 or about 12 weeks.

The repertoire was sequenced with immunoSEQ multiplex PCR; TCRdb's copy has only in-frame clones and lacks some. This table has 75,000 to 90,000 clones, approximately 84% appearing once. On this clone: Its specificity is unknown.

General study results and limits: The donor cohort was predominantly white British with a female majority, and clonal diversity may have been underestimated. A rise in Spike-specific TCR breadth and depth followed two AZD1222 doses.

The CDR3 has 15 amino acids. The V and J genes are TRBV21-1 and TRBJ1-2. TRBV21-1 is annotated as a pseudogene. This specimen was peripheral blood, taken on day 0 of AZD1222 vaccination. This TCR came from an adult in good health. The CDR3 is CASSKERGASYGYTF. CDR3 in DNA: TGTGCCAGCAGCAAAGAACGGGGGGCGAGCTATGGCTACACCTTC.